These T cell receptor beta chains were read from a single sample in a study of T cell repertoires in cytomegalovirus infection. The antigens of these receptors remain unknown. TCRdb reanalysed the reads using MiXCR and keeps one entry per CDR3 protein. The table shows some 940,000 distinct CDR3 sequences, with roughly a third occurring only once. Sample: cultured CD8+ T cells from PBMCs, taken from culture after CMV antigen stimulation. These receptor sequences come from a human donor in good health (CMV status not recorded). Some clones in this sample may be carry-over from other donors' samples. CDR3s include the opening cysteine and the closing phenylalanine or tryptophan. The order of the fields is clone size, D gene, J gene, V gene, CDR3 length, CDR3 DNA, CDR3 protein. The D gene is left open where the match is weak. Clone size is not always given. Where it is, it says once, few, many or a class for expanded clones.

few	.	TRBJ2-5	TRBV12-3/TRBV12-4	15	TGTGCCAGCAGGGCAGAGGGTTTAGGCCAAGAGACCCAGTACTTC	CASRAEGLGQETQYF
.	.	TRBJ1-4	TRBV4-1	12	TGCGCCAGCAGCGAAGCCGGGCCAGAACTGTTTTTT	CASSEAGPELFF
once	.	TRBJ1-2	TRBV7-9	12	TGTGCCAGCAGCTCGAGGTGGAATGGCTACACCTTC	CASSSRWNGYTF
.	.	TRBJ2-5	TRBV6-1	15	TGTGCCAGCAGTGAAGGACAGGCCCGGGTGGAGACCCAGTACTTC	CASSEGQARVETQYF
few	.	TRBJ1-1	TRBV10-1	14	TGCGCCAGCAGTCGACTAGTGGGGGACACTGAAGCTTTCTTT	CASSRLVGDTEAFF
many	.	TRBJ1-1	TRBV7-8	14	TGTGCCAGCAGCTTACGGGTTTTGAACACTGAAGCTTTCTTT	CASSLRVLNTEAFF
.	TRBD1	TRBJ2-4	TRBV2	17	TGTGCCAGCAGTGAAGCTTACCGGGACAGGGCCAAAAACATTCAGTACTTC	CASSEAYRDRAKNIQYF
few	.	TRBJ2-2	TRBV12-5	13	TGTGCTAGTGGTTTCGAGAACACCGGGGAGCTGTTTTTT	CASGFENTGELFF
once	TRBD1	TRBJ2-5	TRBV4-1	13	TGCGCCAGCAGCCCCAGGGGGCTCGGGACCCAGTACTTC	CASSPRGLGTQYF
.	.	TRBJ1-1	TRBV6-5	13	TGTGCCAGCATGGGAGGGGGTATCCGACGAGCTTTCTTT	CASMGGGIRRAFF
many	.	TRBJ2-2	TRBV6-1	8	TGTGCCAGCAGGGAGCTGTTTTTT	CASRELFF
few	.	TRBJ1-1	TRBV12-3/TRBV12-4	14	TGTGCCAGCAGTTTTAGGGGCAGGGACACTGAAGCTTTCTTT	CASSFRGRDTEAFF
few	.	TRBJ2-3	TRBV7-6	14	TGTGCCAGCAGCTTAGCCGGGTCCCCAGATACGCAGTATTTT	CASSLAGSPDTQYF
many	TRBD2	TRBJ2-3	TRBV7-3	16	TGTGCCAGCAGCCTGAGAGTAGCGGGGAGCACAGATACGCAGTATTTT	CASSLRVAGSTDTQYF
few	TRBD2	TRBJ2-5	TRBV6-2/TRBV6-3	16	TGTGCCAGCAGTTCCTCCATACTAGCGGGGGGAGAGACCCAGTACTTC	CASSSSILAGGETQYF
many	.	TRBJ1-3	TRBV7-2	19	TGTGCCAGCAGCTTAGTTCCGGGACTCCTAGAGAACTCTGGAAACACCATATATTTT	CASSLVPGLLENSGNTIYF
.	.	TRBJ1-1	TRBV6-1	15	TGTGCCAGCAGTGAAGGGGGTTTGCGGAACACTGAAGCTTTCTTT	CASSEGGLRNTEAFF
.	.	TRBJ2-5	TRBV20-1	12	TGCAGTGCTAGACAGGGGCAAGAGACCCAGTACTTC	CSARQGQETQYF
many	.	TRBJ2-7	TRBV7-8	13	TGTGCCAGCAGCATCAGGGGCTCCCACGAGCAGTACTTC	CASSIRGSHEQYF
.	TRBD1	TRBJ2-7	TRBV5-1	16	TGCGCCAGCAGCTTGGAAGGGACAGGGAGTCCCTACGAGCAGTACTTC	CASSLEGTGSPYEQYF
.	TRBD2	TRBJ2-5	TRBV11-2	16	TGTGCCAAAACACCCGGGAGGACCCTTGACCAAGAGACCCAGTACTTC	CAKTPGRTLDQETQYF
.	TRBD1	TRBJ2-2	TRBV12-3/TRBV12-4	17	TGTGCCAGCAGTTTTGCATGGGACAGGGGTTACACCGGGGAGCTGTTTTTT	CASSFAWDRGYTGELFF
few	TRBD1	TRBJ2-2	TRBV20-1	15	TGCAGTGCGATCGCCGGGACAGCGAACACCGGGGAGCTGTTTTTT	CSAIAGTANTGELFF
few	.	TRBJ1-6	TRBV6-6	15	TGTGCCAGCAAAACCAATTCAGGGTTTAATTCACCCCTCCACTTT	CASKTNSGFNSPLHF
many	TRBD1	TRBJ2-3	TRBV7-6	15	TGTGCCAGCAGCTACCGGGACAGGGCCACAGATACGCAGTATTTT	CASSYRDRATDTQYF
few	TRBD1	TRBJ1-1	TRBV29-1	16	TGCAGCGTTCGGTCCCTGAGGGGGCAAGAATTTTGGGGAGCTTTCTTT	CSVRSLRGQEFWGAFF
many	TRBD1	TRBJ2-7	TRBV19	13	TGTGCCAGCAGCACTGGACAGGGGTACGAGCAGTACTTC	CASSTGQGYEQYF
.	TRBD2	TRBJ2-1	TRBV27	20	TGTGCCAGCAGTTTAGGGATGATGGGACTAGCGGGGGGGCCAGACAATGAGCAGTTCTTC	CASSLGMMGLAGGPDNEQFF
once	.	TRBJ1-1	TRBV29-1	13	TGCAGCGTTGAGACAGGAATGAACACTGAAGCTTTCTTT	CSVETGMNTEAFF
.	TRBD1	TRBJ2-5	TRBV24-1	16	TGTGCCACCAGTGATCAGGACAGGGGTCACCAAGAGACCCAGTACTTC	CATSDQDRGHQETQYF
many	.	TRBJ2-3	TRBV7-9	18	TGTGCCAGCAGCTTGCCCCCTTCCACAGAATTCGGCACAGATACGCAGTATTTT	CASSLPPSTEFGTDTQYF
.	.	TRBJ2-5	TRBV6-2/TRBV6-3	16	TGTGCCAGCAGTTACTCGGGGCAGTCGGTCCAAGAGACCCAGTACTTC	CASSYSGQSVQETQYF
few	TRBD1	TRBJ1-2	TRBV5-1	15	TGCGCCAGCAGCTTGCCGGGACAGGGGGCCTATGGCTACACCTTC	CASSLPGQGAYGYTF
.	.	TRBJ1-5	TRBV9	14	TGTGCCAGCAGTGGGGCGTATAGCAATCAGCCCCAGCATTTT	CASSGAYSNQPQHF
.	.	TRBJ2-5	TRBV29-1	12	TGCAGCGTTGAATTTCAGGGAGAGACCCAGTACTTC	CSVEFQGETQYF
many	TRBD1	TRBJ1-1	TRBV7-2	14	TGTGCCAGCAGCTTCGACAGGGGGAAAACTGAAGCTTTCTTT	CASSFDRGKTEAFF
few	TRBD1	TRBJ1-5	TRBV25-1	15	TGTGCCAGCAGTGAGGGAGGACAGGGGAATCAGCCCCAGCATTTT	CASSEGGQGNQPQHF
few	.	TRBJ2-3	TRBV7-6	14	TGTGCCAGCAGCTTAGTAGAGATGACAGATACGCAGTATTTT	CASSLVEMTDTQYF
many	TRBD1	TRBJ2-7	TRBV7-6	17	TGTGCCAGAATAACGGGACAGGGGGTTAGGTGGACCTACGAGCAGTACTTC	CARITGQGVRWTYEQYF
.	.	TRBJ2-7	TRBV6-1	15	TGTGCCACCCAGGAAGGGTTCATAGGAACGGGGGAGCAGTACTTC	CATQEGFIGTGEQYF
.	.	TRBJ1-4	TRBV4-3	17	TGCGCCAGCAGCCAAGATTCGGCTCTCGGCTTTAATGAAAAACTGTTTTTT	CASSQDSALGFNEKLFF
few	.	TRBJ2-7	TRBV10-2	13	TGCGCCAGCAGTGAGTCGACTGGGTACGAGCAGTACTTC	CASSESTGYEQYF
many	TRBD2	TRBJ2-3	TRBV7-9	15	TGTGCCAGCAGCCCGACTAGCGGGGAAACAGATACGCAGTATTTT	CASSPTSGETDTQYF
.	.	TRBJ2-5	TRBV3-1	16	TGTGCCAGCAGCCAAGATGGGTTCCCCGCTCAAGAGACCCAGTACTTC	CASSQDGFPAQETQYF
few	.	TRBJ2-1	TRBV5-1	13	TGCGCCAGCAGCTTCTGGGACTACAATGAGCAGTTCTTC	CASSFWDYNEQFF
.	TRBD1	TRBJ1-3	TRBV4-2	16	TGTGCCAGCAGCCAAGAAGACAGGGGGACTGGAAACACCATATATTTT	CASSQEDRGTGNTIYF